This T cell receptor (beta chain) stems from a study of beta chain features in type 1 diabetes. Overall study findings and caveats: TCRB CDR3s were moderately but significantly shorter in Type 1 diabetes patients in all four CD4+ subsets.

This clone turned up a few times. Its target is not known. Expressed TCRB transcripts were sequenced because the isolated RNA had all been reverse transcribed beforehand. Assay: immunoSEQ multiplex PCR; the TCRdb copy retains only in-frame clones and omits some. Of 250,000 to 300,000 clones in the sample, about 24% are singletons; the top ten hold approximately 0.011%. The germline CDR1 and CDR2 sequences are MGHDK and SYGVNS. There are 14 residues in the CDR3. J gave up 4 bases and V 3 bases, and 3 bases lay outside the gene matches. Staining for CD45RO/CCR7/CD25/CD127/CD95/CD27 allowed sorting of CD4+ naive, central memory, regulatory and stem cell-like memory cells.

The chain uses TRBV25-1 and TRBJ2-3; TRBD1 matches 8 bases. Material: naive CD4+ T cells from blood. This TCR came from a woman aged 25 to 39 with type 1 diabetes. The CDR3 DNA follows: TGTGCCAGCAGTGATACAGGGGGGTCAGATACGCAGTATTTT. This translates into CASSDTGGSDTQYF.